The TCR beta chain under discussion was sequenced for a study of identical twins. Trimming cost V 6 bases and J 2 bases; bases outside gene matches: 6. This CDR3 has 17 amino acids. Germline loops: CDR1 WSHSY, CDR2 SAAADI. A universal primer site was added by template switching, and unique molecular identifiers were carried by the cDNA. MiXCR was run by TCRdb on the 5' RACE reads, yielding one entry per CDR3 protein. The sample contains some 440,000 distinct CDR3 sequences, approximately 25% of which appear only once. Details on this clonotype: The antigen is unknown.

Findings of the study overall: Whereas memory repertoires showed no such difference, abundant cord blood beta clonotypes carried fewer insertions. Surplus twin overlap in beta out-of-frame sequences was less pronounced.

Separately, the same data were catalogued under a study of T cells expressing NK-cell markers. This second report adds: The authors derived TCR beta repertoires from sorted CD3+CD56+NKG2C+, CD3+CD56+NKG2C- and CD3+CD56-NKG2C+ T cells.

Material: CD4+ T cells sorted from blood. The V gene is TRBV10-2, the J gene TRBJ2-3, with TRBD2 identical over 15 bases. This TCR was recovered from a woman between 18 and 29 years old in good health. The CDR3 sequence is CASRRGLAGGNTDTQYF. The DNA of the CDR3 is TGCGCCAGCAGGAGAGGACTAGCGGGAGGGAACACAGATACGCAGTATTTT.